What follows is one T cell receptor beta chain and its context. The antigen remains unidentified. The sample originates from a study of T cell responses to AZD1222 COVID-19 vaccine. Study results and limitations: Donor demographics were predominantly white British with a female majority; clonal diversity may be underestimated. Receipt of two AZD1222 doses was followed by a rise in Spike-specific TCR breadth and depth.

The method was immunoSEQ multiplex PCR; TCRdb's version includes in-frame clones alone and lacks a portion of them. Of under 170,000 clones detected, around 95% appear once; the ten largest clones hold 1.3%. Trimming took off 4 bases at V and 3 bases at J, with 16 bases between the two ends. Germline V gene data show CDR1 as SGDLS and CDR2 as YYNGEE. The CDR3 has 16 amino acids. The specimen was peripheral blood, collected on day 0 of AZD1222 vaccination. The V call is TRBV9, the J call TRBJ1-4; D is unresolved. The receptor's source is an adult in good health. The CDR3 sequence is CASSQRGDLANEKLFF. For the CDR3, the DNA is TGTGCCAGCAGCCAGCGTGGGGATTTGGCTAATGAAAAACTGTTTTTT.